This T cell receptor (beta chain) was captured by sequencing in a study of blood T cell repertoires in COVID-19. In the original analysis: Amplification of reference gene primers provided the estimated nucleated cell counts. Here immunoSEQ multiplex PCR was the method, and the copy in TCRdb shows in-frame clones only, minus some. The D gene and trimming were derived from the DNA, and the V and J assignments and clone size from that table. The sample has about 220,000 clones; over 70% are singletons. Germline V CDR1 and CDR2: MNHEY, SVGAGI. Trimming removed 0 bases at V and 6 bases at J, with 13 bases between. CDR3 length: 15 residues.

Sequenced input: peripheral blood. This receptor was taken from a woman aged 45 to 65 with acute or convalescent COVID-19. The V call is TRBV6-5, the J call TRBJ2-3, with TRBD1 as a possible D gene (5 bases). CDR3: CASSYSYRSSDTQYF. Written as DNA, the CDR3 is TGTGCCAGCAGTTACTCGTACAGGAGTAGCGATACGCAGTATTTT.